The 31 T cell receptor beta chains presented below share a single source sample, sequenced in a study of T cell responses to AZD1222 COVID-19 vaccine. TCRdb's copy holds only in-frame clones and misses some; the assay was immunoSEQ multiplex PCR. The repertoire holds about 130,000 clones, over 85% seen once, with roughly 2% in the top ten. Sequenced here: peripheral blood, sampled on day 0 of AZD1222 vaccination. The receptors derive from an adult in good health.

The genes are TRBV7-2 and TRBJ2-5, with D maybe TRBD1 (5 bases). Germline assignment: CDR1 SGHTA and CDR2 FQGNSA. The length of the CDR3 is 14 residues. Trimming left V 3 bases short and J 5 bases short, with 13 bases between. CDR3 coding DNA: TGTGCCAGCAGCTTCGCAGCCCCAGGGGAGACCCAGTACTTC. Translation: CASSFAAPGETQYF.

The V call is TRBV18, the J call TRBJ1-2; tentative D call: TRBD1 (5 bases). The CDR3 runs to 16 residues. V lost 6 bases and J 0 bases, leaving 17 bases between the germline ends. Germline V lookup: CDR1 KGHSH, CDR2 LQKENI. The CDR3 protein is CASSPGPFPTNYGYTF. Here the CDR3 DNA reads TGTGCCAGCTCCCCGGGACCGTTCCCAACTAACTATGGCTACACCTTC. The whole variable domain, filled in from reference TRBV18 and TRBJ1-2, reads NAGVMQNPRHLVRRRGQEARLRCSPMKGHSHVYWYRQLPEEGLKFMVYLQKENIIDESGMPKERFSAEFPKEGPSILRIQQVVRGDSAAYFCASSPGPFPTNYGYTFGSGTRLTVV.

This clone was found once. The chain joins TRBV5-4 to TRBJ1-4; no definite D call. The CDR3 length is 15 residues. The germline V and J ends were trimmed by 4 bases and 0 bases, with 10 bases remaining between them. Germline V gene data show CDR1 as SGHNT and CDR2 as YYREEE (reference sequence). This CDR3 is CASSPNGATNEKLFF. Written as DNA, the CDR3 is TGTGCCAGCAGCCCAAACGGCGCAACTAATGAAAAACTGTTTTTT.

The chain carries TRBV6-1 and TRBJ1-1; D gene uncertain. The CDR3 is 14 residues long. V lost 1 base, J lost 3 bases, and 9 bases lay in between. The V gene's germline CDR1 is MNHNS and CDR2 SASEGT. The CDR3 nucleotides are TGTGCCAGCAGTGAAGGAGGAGGGTACACTGAAGCTTTCTTT. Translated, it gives CASSEGGGYTEAFF.

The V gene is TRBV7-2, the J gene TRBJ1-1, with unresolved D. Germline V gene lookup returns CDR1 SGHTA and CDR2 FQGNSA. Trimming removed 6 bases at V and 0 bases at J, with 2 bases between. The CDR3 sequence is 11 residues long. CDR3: CASSLNTEAFF. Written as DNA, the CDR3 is TGTGCCAGCAGTTTGAACACTGAAGCTTTCTTT.

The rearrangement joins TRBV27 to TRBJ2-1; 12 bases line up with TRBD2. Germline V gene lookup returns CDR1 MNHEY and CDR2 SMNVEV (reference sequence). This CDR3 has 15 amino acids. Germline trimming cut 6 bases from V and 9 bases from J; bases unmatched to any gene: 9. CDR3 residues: CASSRSSGGAVEQFF. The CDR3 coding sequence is TGTGCCAGCAGCCGATCTAGCGGGGGGGCCGTTGAGCAGTTCTTC.

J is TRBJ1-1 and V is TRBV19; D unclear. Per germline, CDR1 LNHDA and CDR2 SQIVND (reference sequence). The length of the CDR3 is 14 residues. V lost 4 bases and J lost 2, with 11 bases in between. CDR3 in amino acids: CASSNPAQNTEAFF. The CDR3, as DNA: TGTGCCAGTAGTAACCCAGCTCAAAACACTGAAGCTTTCTTT. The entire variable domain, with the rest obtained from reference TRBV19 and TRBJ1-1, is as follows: DGGITQSPKYLFRKEGQNVTLSCEQNLNHDAMYWYRQDPGQGLRLIYYSQIVNDFQKGDIAEGYSVSREKKESFPLTVTSAQKNPTAFYLCASSNPAQNTEAFFGQGTRLTVV.

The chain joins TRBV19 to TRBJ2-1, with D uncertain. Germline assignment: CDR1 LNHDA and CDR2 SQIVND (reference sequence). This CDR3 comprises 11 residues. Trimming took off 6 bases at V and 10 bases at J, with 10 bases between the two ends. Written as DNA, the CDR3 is TGTGCCAGTAGCCGACTCCAGGAGCAGTTCTTC. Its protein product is CASSRLQEQFF. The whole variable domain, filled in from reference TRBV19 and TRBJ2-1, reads DGGITQSPKYLFRKEGQNVTLSCEQNLNHDAMYWYRQDPGQGLRLIYYSQIVNDFQKGDIAEGYSVSREKKESFPLTVTSAQKNPTAFYLCASSRLQEQFFGPGTRLTVL.

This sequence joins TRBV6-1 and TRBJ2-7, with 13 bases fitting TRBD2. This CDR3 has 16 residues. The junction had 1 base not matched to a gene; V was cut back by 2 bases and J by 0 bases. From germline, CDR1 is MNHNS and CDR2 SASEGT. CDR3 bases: TGTGCCAGCAGTGAAAGGACTAGCGGGAGCTCCTACGAGCAGTACTTC. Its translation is CASSERTSGSSYEQYF.

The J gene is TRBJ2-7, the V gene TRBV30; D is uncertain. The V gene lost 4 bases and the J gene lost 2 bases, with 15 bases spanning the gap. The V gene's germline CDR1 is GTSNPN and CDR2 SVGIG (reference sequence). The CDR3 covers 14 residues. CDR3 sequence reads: CAWMGAAQAYEQYF. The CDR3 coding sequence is TGTGCCTGGATGGGCGCGGCGCAAGCCTACGAGCAGTACTTC.

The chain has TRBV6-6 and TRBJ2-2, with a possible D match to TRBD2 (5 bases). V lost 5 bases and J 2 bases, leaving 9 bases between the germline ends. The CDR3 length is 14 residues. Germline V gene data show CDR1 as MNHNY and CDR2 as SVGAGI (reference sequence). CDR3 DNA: TGTGCCAGCAGTCCAGCGGTAAACACCGGGGAGCTGTTTTTT. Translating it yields CASSPAVNTGELFF.

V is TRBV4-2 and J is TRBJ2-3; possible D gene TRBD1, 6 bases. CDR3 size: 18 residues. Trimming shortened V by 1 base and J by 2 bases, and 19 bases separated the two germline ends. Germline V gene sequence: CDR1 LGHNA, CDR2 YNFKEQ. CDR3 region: CASSQVSNRVPYTDTQYF. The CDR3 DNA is TGTGCCAGCAGCCAAGTCAGCAACAGGGTTCCCTACACAGATACGCAGTATTTT.

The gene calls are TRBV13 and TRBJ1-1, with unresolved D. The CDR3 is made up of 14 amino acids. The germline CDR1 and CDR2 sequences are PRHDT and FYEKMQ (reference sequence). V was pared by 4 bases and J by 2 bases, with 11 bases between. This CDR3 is CASSSFWINTEAFF. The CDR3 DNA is TGTGCCAGCAGCTCGTTCTGGATTAACACTGAAGCTTTCTTT. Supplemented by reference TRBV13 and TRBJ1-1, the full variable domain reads AAGVIQSPRHLIKEKRETATLKCYPIPRHDTVYWYQQGPGQDPQFLISFYEKMQSDKGSIPDRFSAQQFSDYHSELNMSSLELGDSALYFCASSSFWINTEAFFGQGTRLTVV.

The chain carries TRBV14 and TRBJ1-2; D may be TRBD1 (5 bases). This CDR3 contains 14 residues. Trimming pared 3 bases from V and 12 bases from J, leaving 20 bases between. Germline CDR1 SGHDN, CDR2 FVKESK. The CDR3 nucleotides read TGTGCCAGCAGCCAGACGGGGGGAGATATCTTCCACACCTTC. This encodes CASSQTGGDIFHTF.

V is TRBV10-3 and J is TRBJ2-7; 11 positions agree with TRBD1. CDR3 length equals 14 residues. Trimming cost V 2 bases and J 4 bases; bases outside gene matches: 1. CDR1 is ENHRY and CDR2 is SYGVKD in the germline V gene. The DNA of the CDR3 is TGTGCCATCAGTGAGGGACAGGGGGCTTACGAGCAGTACTTC. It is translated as CAISEGQGAYEQYF.

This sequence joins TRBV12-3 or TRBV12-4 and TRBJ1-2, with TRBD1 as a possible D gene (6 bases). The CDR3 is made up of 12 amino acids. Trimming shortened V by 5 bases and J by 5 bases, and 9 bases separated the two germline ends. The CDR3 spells CASSHGTYGYTF. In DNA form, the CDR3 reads TGTGCCAGCAGTCATGGGACATATGGCTACACCTTC.

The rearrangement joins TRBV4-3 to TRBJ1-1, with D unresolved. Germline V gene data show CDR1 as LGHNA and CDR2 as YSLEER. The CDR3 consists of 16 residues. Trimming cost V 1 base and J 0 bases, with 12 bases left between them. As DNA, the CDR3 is TGCGCCAGCAGCCAAGTACCCCCCGGGCTGAACACTGAAGCTTTCTTT. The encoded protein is CASSQVPPGLNTEAFF.

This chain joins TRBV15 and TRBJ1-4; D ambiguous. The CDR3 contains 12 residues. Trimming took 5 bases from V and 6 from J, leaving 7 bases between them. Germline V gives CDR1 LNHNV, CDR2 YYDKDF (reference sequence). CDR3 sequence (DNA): TGTGCCACCAGCCCCTCGTATGAAAAACTGTTTTTT. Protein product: CATSPSYEKLFF. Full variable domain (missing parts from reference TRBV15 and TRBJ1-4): DAMVIQNPRYQVTQFGKPVTLSCSQTLNHNVMYWYQQKSSQAPKLLFHYYDKDFNNEADTPDNFQSRRPNTSFCFLDIRSPGLGDTAMYLCATSPSYEKLFFGSGTQLSVL.

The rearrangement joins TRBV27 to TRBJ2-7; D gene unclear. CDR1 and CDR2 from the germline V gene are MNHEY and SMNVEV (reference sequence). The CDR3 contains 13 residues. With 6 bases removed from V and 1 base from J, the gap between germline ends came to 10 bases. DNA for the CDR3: TGTGCCAGCAGCGTAGCTAGTTCCTACGAGCAGTACTTC. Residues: CASSVASSYEQYF.

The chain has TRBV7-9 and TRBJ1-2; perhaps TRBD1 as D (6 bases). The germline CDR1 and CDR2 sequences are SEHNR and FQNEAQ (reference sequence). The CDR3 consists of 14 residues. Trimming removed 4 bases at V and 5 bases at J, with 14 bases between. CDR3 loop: CASSSQAGAYGYTF. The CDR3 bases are TGTGCCAGCAGCTCCCAGGCAGGGGCTTATGGCTACACCTTC. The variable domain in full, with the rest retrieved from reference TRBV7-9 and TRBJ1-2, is DTGVSQNPRHKITKRGQNVTFRCDPISEHNRLYWYRQTLGQGPEFLTYFQNEAQLEKSRLLSDRFSAERPKGSFSTLEIQRTEQGDSAMYLCASSSQAGAYGYTFGSGTRLTVV.

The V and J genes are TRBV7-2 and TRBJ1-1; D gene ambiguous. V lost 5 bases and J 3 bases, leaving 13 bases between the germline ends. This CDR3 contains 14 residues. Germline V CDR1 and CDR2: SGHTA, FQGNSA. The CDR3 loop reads CASSPRFQHTEAFF. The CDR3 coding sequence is TGTGCCAGCAGCCCCCGGTTCCAGCACACTGAAGCTTTCTTT.

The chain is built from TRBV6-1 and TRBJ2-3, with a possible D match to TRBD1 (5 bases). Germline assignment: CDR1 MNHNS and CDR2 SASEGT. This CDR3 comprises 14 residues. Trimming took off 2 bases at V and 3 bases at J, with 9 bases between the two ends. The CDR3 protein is CASSESWTTDTQYF. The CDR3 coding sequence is TGTGCCAGCAGTGAATCGTGGACAACAGATACGCAGTATTTT.

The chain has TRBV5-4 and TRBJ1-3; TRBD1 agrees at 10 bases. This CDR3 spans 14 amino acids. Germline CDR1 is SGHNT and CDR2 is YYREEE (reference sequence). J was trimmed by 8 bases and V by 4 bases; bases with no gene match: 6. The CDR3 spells CASSPTGGGDTIYF. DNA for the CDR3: TGTGCCAGCAGCCCGACAGGGGGCGGAGACACCATATATTTT.

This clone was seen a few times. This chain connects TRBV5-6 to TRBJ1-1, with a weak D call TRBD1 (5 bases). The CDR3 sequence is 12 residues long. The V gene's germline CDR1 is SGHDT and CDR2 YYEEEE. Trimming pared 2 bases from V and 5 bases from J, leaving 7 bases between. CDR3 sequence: CASSFRGTEAFF. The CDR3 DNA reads TGTGCCAGCAGCTTTCGGGGGACTGAAGCTTTCTTT.

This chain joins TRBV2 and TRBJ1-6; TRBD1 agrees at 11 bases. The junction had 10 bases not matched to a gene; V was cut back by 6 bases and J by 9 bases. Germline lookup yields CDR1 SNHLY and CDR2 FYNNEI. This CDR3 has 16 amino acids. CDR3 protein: CASSDRDRGAASPLHF. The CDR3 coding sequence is TGTGCCAGCAGCGACAGGGACAGGGGGGCCGCTTCACCCCTCCACTTT. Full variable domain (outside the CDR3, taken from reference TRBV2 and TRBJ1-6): EPEVTQTPSHQVTQMGQEVILRCVPISNHLYFYWYRQILGQKVEFLVSFYNNEISEKSEIFDDQFSVERPDGSNFTLKIRSTKLEDSAMYFCASSDRDRGAASPLHFGNGTRLTVT.

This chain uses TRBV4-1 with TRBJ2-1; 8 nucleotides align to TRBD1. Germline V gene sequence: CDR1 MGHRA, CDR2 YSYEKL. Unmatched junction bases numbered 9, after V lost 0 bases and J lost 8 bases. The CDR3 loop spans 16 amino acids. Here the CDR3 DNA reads TGCGCCAGCAGCCAAGATTTGACAGGGGCTGGCGATGAGCAGTTCTTC. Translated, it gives CASSQDLTGAGDEQFF.

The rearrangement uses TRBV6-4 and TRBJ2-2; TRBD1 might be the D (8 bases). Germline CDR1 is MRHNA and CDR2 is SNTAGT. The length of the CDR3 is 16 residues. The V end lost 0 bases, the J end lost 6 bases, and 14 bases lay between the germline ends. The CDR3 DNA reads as TGTGCCAGCAGTGACTCCGGACAGGGAGGGGCCGGGGAGCTGTTTTTT. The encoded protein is CASSDSGQGGAGELFF.

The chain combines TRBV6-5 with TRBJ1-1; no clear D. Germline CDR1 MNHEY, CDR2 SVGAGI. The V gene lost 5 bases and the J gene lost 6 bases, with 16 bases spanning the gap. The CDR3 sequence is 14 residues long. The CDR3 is CASSRGSSAAEAFF. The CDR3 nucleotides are TGTGCCAGCAGTCGTGGGAGCAGTGCGGCTGAAGCTTTCTTT.

The chain's CDR3 is CASSEWGTSSWEQYF. DNA for the CDR3: TGTGCCAGCAGCGAATGGGGGACCAGCTCATGGGAGCAGTACTTC. The gene calls are TRBV3-1 (or the pseudogene TRBV3-2) and TRBJ2-7; the D call may be TRBD1 or TRBD2 (5 bases each). Looked up from germline, CDR1 is LGHDT and CDR2 is YNNKEL (reference sequence). The CDR3 loop spans 15 amino acids. The ends were cut back, 5 bases at V and 7 bases at J, with 21 bases in the middle.

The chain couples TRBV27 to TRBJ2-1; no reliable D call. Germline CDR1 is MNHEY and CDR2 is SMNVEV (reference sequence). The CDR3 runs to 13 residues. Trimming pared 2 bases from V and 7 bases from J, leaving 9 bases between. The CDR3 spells CASSLGRANEQFF. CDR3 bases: TGTGCCAGCAGTTTAGGTCGGGCTAATGAGCAGTTCTTC.

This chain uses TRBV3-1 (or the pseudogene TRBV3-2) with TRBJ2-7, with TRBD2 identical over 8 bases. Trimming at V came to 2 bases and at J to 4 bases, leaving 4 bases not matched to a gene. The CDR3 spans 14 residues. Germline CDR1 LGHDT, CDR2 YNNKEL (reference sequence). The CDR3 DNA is TGTGCCAGCAGCCAACCGGGACTAGAGTACGAGCAGTACTTC. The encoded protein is CASSQPGLEYEQYF.